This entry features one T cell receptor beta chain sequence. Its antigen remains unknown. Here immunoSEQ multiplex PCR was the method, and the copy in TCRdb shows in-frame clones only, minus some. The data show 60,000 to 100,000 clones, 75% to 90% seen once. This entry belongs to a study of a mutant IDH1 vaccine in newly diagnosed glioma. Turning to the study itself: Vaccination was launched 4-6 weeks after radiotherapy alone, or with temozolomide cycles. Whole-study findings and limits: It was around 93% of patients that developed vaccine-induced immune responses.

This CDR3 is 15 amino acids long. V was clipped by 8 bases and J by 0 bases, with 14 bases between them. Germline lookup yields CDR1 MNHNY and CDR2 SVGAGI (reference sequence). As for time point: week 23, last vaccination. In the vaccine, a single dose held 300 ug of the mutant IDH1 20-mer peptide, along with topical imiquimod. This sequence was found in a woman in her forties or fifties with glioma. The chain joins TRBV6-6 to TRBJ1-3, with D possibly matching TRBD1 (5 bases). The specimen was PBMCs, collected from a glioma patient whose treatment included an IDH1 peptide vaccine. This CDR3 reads CASGGRPSSGNTIYF. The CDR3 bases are TGTGCCAGCGGGGGACGACCCAGCTCTGGAAACACCATATATTTT.